The clone carrying this T cell receptor beta chain was picked up many times. Using RNA transcripts as the source, TCR beta CDR3 regions were amplified. The HTBI primer set served for first-round RT-PCR of the TCR CDR3. TCRdb reprocessed the multiplex PCR reads with MiXCR, giving one entry per CDR3 protein. This table holds about 280,000 distinct CDR3 sequences, about 25% found once. The data were obtained in a study of T cells in Graves' hyperthyroidism and ophthalmopathy. The TCR was taken from a man aged 40-55 years with Graves' hyperthyroidism that later progressed to Graves' ophthalmopathy. Sequenced sample: blood.

The CDR3 sequence is CSAHGGNTEAFF. DNA for the CDR3: TGCAGTGCCCATGGGGGGAACACTGAAGCTTTCTTT. The chain has TRBV20-1 and TRBJ1-1; D may be TRBD1 (5 bases). Per germline, CDR1 DFQATT and CDR2 SNEGSKA (reference sequence). Trimming cost V 6 bases and J 1 base, with 9 bases left between them. CDR3 length: 12 amino acids.